The clone carrying this T cell receptor (beta chain) showed up just a few times. Its cognate antigen is unknown. This sample is part of a study of T cell repertoires in cytomegalovirus infection. MiXCR was run by TCRdb on the reads, yielding one entry per CDR3 protein. Of around 310,000 distinct CDR3 sequences detected, under 35% appear once; the ten largest clones hold about 20%. Between the trimmed V and J ends, which lost 5 bases and 2 bases, there was a span of 12 bases. The germline CDR1 and CDR2 sequences are SGHTA and FQGNSA. This CDR3 contains 15 residues. The sequencing here drew on cultured PBMCs, taken from culture after CMV antigen stimulation. The chain is built from TRBV7-2 and TRBJ2-2, with no clear D. This sequence originates from a human donor in good health (CMV status not recorded). Some clones in this sample may be carry-over from other donors' samples. This CDR3 reads CASSRDLFNTGELFF. The CDR3 bases are TGTGCCAGCAGCAGAGATCTCTTCAACACCGGGGAGCTGTTTTTT.